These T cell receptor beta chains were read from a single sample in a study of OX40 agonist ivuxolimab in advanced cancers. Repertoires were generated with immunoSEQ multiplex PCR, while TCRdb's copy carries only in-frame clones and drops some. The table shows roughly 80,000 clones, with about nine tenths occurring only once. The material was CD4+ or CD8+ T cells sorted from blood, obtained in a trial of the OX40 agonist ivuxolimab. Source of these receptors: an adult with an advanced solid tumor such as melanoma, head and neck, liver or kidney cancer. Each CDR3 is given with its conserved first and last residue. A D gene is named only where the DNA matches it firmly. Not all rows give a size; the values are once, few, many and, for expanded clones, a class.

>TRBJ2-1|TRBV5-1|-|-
CASSLQGRENNEQFF
TGCGCCAGCAGCTTACAGGGGAGGGAGAACAATGAGCAGTTCTTC
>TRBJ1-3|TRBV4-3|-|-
CASSSGQGNGNTIYF
TGCGCCAGCAGCTCCGGGCAGGGCAATGGAAACACCATATATTTT
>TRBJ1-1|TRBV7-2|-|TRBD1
CASSLGWTGGNTEAFF
TGTGCCAGCAGCTTAGGGTGGACAGGGGGAAACACTGAAGCTTTCTTT
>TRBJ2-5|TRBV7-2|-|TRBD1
CASSFQQGSGETQYF
TGTGCCAGCAGCTTTCAACAGGGGAGCGGAGAGACCCAGTACTTC
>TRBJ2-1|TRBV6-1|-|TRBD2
CASRPGTSGSGEQFF
TGTGCCAGCAGGCCAGGGACTAGCGGGAGTGGTGAGCAGTTCTTC
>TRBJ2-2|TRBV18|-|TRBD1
CASSPFTGQGNTGELFF
TGTGCCAGCTCACCGTTCACGGGACAGGGGAACACCGGGGAGCTGTTTTTT
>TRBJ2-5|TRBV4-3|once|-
CASSQNPGVSETQYF
TGCGCCAGCAGCCAGAACCCGGGGGTGTCAGAGACCCAGTACTTC
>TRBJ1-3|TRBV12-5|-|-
CASGLNTGGGAIYF
TGTGCTAGTGGTTTGAACACCGGGGGAGGGGCCATATATTTT
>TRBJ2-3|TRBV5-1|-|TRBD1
CASTKGQGGVPTQYF
TGCGCCAGCACCAAAGGACAGGGGGGAGTCCCGACGCAGTATTTT
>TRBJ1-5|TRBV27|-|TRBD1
CASKGAGRNQPQHF
TGTGCCAGCAAGGGGGCAGGGCGCAATCAGCCCCAGCATTTT
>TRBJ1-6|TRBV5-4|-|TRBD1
CASSLGQGHNSPLHF
TGTGCCAGCAGCTTGGGACAGGGTCATAATTCACCCCTCCACTTT
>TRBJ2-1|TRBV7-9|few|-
CASSFFLNEQFF
TGTGCCAGCAGCTTTTTCCTCAATGAGCAGTTCTTC
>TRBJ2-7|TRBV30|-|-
CAWSVPSGEQYF
TGTGCCTGGAGTGTACCCAGCGGAGAGCAGTACTTC
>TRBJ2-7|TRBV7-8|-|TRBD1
CASSRTDRGSYEQYF
TGTGCCAGCAGCCGCACTGACAGGGGTTCCTACGAGCAGTACTTC
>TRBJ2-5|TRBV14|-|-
CASSQVNGRGETQYF
TGTGCCAGCAGCCAAGTTAACGGAAGGGGAGAGACCCAGTACTTC
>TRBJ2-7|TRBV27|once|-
CASSLSAISSYEQYF
TGTGCCAGCAGTTTATCAGCGATTAGCTCCTACGAGCAGTACTTC
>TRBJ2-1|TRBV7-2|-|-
CASSLGPNNEQFF
TGTGCCAGCAGCCTTGGCCCTAACAATGAGCAGTTCTTC
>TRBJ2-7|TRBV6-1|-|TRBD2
CATRTGLAGDYEQYF
TGTGCCACCCGAACGGGGCTAGCGGGGGACTACGAGCAGTACTTC
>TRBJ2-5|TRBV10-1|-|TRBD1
CASGTDQETQYF
TGCGCCAGCGGGACAGACCAAGAGACCCAGTACTTC
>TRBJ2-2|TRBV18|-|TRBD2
CASSRLAANTGELFF
TGTGCCAGCTCACGACTAGCAGCGAACACCGGGGAGCTGTTTTTT
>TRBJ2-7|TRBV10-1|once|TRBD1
CASSELGQGLGEQYF
TGCGCCAGCAGTGAGTTGGGACAGGGACTGGGGGAGCAGTACTTC
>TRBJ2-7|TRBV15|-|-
CATSRDLGTLTYEQYF
TGTGCCACCAGCAGAGATTTGGGGACATTGACCTACGAGCAGTACTTC
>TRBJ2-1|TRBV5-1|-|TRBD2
CASSLPGLETMKKQFF
TGCGCCAGCAGCCTACCGGGACTAGAGACAATGAAGAAGCAGTTCTTC
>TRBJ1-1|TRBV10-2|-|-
CASSESRQKNTEAFF
TGCGCCAGCAGTGAGTCTAGACAGAAGAACACTGAAGCTTTCTTT
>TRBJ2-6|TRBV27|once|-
CASSLWGSGANVLTF
TGTGCCAGCAGTTTATGGGGGTCAGGGGCCAACGTCCTGACTTTC
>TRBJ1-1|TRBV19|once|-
CASSNHEVGTEAFF
TGTGCCAGTAGTAACCACGAGGTCGGCACTGAAGCTTTCTTT
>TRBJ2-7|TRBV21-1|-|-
CASSKRGQIRAKRSYEQYF
TGTGCCAGCAGCAAAAGGGGACAGATTCGGGCCAAACGCAGCTACGAGCAGTACTTC
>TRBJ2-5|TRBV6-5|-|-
CASSYSSRAGETQYF
TGTGCCAGCAGTTACTCGAGCAGGGCTGGGGAGACCCAGTACTTC
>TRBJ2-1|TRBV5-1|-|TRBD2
CASSPGTSGAYNEQFF
TGCGCCAGCAGCCCAGGGACTAGCGGAGCCTACAATGAGCAGTTCTTC
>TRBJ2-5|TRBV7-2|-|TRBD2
CASSPRLAGGQETQYF
TGTGCCAGCAGCCCTCGACTAGCGGGAGGGCAAGAGACCCAGTACTTC
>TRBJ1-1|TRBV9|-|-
CASSGTMNTEAFF
TGTGCCAGCAGCGGGACTATGAACACTGAAGCTTTCTTT
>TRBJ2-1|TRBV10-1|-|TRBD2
CASQIAGGPREQFF
TGCGCCAGCCAAATAGCGGGAGGGCCTCGTGAGCAGTTCTTC
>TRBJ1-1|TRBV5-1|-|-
CASSLGWGNTEAFF
TGCGCCAGCAGCTTGGGGTGGGGGAACACTGAAGCTTTCTTT
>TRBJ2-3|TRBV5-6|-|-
CAGSSGTLTQYF
TGTGCCGGCAGCTCAGGTACCTTAACGCAGTATTTT
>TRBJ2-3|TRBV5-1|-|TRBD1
CASSLRGQGGTDTQYF
TGCGCCAGCAGCTTAAGGGGGCAGGGAGGCACAGATACGCAGTATTTT
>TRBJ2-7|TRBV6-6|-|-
CAVQGSATSYEQYF
TGTGCCGTGCAAGGGTCGGCTACAAGCTACGAGCAGTACTTC
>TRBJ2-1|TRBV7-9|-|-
CASSLDGSRLNEQFF
TGTGCCAGCAGCTTAGACGGGAGTAGGTTGAATGAGCAGTTCTTC
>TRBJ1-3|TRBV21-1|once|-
CASTQGSGNTIYF
TGTGCCAGCACACAGGGGTCTGGAAACACCATATATTTT
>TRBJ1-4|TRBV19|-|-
CASSNKGAIGEKLFF
TGTGCCAGTAGTAACAAAGGGGCTATAGGTGAAAAACTGTTTTTT
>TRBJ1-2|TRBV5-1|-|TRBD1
CASSSGQEAGSGYGYTF
TGCGCCAGCAGCTCCGGACAGGAGGCAGGGTCCGGGTATGGCTACACCTTC
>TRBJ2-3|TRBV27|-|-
CASSLFPLSAMTSTDTQYF
TGTGCCAGCAGTTTATTCCCCCTGAGCGCGATGACCAGCACAGATACGCAGTATTTT
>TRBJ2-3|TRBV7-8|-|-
CASSLDSGHLTTDTQYF
TGTGCCAGCAGCTTAGACTCTGGACACTTGACCACAGATACGCAGTATTTT
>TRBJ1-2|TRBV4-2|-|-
CASSQDSAGEGGYTF
TGTGCCAGCAGCCAAGATAGCGCAGGGGAGGGGGGCTACACCTTC
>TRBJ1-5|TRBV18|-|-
CASSPPIGQPQHF
TGTGCCAGCTCACCACCGATCGGTCAGCCCCAGCATTTT
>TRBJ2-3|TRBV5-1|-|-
CASSLVPTVTDTQYF
TGCGCCAGCAGCTTGGTACCTACCGTCACAGATACGCAGTATTTT
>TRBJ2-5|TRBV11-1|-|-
CASSLGVETQYF
TGTGCCAGCAGCTTGGGGGTAGAGACCCAGTACTTC
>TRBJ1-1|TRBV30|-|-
CASTPGFHSTEAFF
TGTGCCTCGACCCCAGGGTTTCATTCCACTGAAGCTTTCTTT
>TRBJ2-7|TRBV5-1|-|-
CASSRVQGSETYEQYF
TGCGCCAGCAGCCGGGTCCAAGGTAGCGAGACCTACGAGCAGTACTTC
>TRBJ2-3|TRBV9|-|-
CASSVGADSSTDTQYF
TGTGCCAGCAGCGTAGGAGCAGATAGTAGCACAGATACGCAGTATTTT
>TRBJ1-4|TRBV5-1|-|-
CASSIASPPEGKLFF
TGCGCCAGCAGCATCGCCTCGCCCCCGGAGGGAAAACTGTTTTTT
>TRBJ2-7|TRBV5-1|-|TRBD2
CASSLDLQAGVQYEQYF
TGCGCCAGCAGCTTGGATTTACAAGCGGGAGTCCAATACGAGCAGTACTTC
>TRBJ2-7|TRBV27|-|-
CASSLRLLVAPYEQYF
TGTGCCAGCAGTTTGCGCCTCCTTGTGGCGCCATACGAGCAGTACTTC
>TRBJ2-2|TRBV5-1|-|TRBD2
CASSLGLAGVGTGELFF
TGCGCCAGCAGCCTGGGACTAGCGGGAGTGGGTACCGGGGAGCTGTTTTTT
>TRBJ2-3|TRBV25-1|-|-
CASSEWGGVGSDTQYF
TGTGCCAGCAGTGAATGGGGCGGAGTCGGGTCAGATACGCAGTATTTT
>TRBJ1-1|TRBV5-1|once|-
CASSLGRGASSEAFF
TGCGCCAGCAGCTTGGGGCGGGGGGCTAGCTCTGAAGCTTTCTTT